This is a list of T cell receptor beta chains from one sample in a study of OX40 agonist ivuxolimab in advanced cancers. Data came from immunoSEQ multiplex PCR; TCRdb stores just in-frame clones and leaves some out. The sample holds 30,000 to 45,000 clones, 88% seen once. Source: CD4+ or CD8+ T cells sorted from blood, taken in a trial of the OX40 agonist ivuxolimab. All receptors come from an adult with an advanced solid tumor such as melanoma, head and neck, liver or kidney cancer. Both conserved end residues are part of each CDR3. Fields, in order: J gene, V gene, clone size, D gene, CDR3 DNA, CDR3 protein. D genes are given only for firm matches. Size tells how often a clone was seen (once, few, many) or the class of an expanded clone, and some rows leave it out.

j_gene: TRBJ2-7
v_gene: TRBV6-1
abundance: NA
d_gene: NA
CDR3nt: TGTGCCAGCAGTGTCCTGACAGGCTACGAGCAGTACTTC
CDR3aa: CASSVLTGYEQYF

j_gene: TRBJ2-1
v_gene: TRBV7-2
abundance: NA
d_gene: NA
CDR3nt: TGTGCCAGCAGCTGGGGCCGCCAGAGCTCCTACAATGAGCAGTTCTTC
CDR3aa: CASSWGRQSSYNEQFF

j_gene: TRBJ1-2
v_gene: TRBV19
abundance: once
d_gene: NA
CDR3nt: TGTGCCAGTAGTCTTATGGGAGTCTCGGATGGCTACACCTTC
CDR3aa: CASSLMGVSDGYTF

j_gene: TRBJ1-2
v_gene: TRBV2
abundance: NA
d_gene: TRBD1
CDR3nt: TGTGCCAGCAGCCCATCTTCCGGGGGACAGGGGGCGCCGGACTATGGCTACACCTTC
CDR3aa: CASSPSSGGQGAPDYGYTF

j_gene: TRBJ2-3
v_gene: TRBV13
abundance: NA
d_gene: TRBD2
CDR3nt: TGTGCCAGCAGCTTATTGGGACTAGCGGGAAGGGATACGCAGTATTTT
CDR3aa: CASSLLGLAGRDTQYF

j_gene: TRBJ2-3
v_gene: TRBV5-1
abundance: NA
d_gene: TRBD2
CDR3nt: TGCGCCAGCAGAGCCGGGGTAGCGGGAGTTTCAGATACGCAGTATTTT
CDR3aa: CASRAGVAGVSDTQYF

j_gene: TRBJ2-2
v_gene: TRBV7-9
abundance: NA
d_gene: TRBD2
CDR3nt: TGTGCCAGCAGCCGGGGGGGTTACAACACCGGGGAGCTGTTTTTT
CDR3aa: CASSRGGYNTGELFF

j_gene: TRBJ2-1
v_gene: TRBV12-5
abundance: NA
d_gene: NA
CDR3nt: TGTGCTAGTGGCCTCGGAACAGGGTGGGATGAGCAGTTCTTC
CDR3aa: CASGLGTGWDEQFF

j_gene: TRBJ2-7
v_gene: TRBV29-1
abundance: NA
d_gene: TRBD2
CDR3nt: TGCAGCGGCGGACTAGCGGGAGACCACGAGCAGTACTTC
CDR3aa: CSGGLAGDHEQYF

j_gene: TRBJ1-5
v_gene: TRBV7-6
abundance: NA
d_gene: TRBD1
CDR3nt: TGTGCCAGCAGCCCGCGGACAGGGGAGGGTCAGCCCCAGCATTTT
CDR3aa: CASSPRTGEGQPQHF

j_gene: TRBJ2-7
v_gene: TRBV5-6
abundance: NA
d_gene: TRBD2
CDR3nt: TGTGCCAGCAGCCCTGGGTTTTCGGGGACTAGGACCTACGAGCAGTACTTC
CDR3aa: CASSPGFSGTRTYEQYF

j_gene: TRBJ2-3
v_gene: TRBV4-3
abundance: NA
d_gene: TRBD2
CDR3nt: TGCGCCAGCAGCCAAGATGGCACTAGCGGGAGTCTCGATACGCAGTATTTT
CDR3aa: CASSQDGTSGSLDTQYF

j_gene: TRBJ2-2
v_gene: TRBV6-5
abundance: NA
d_gene: TRBD1
CDR3nt: TGTGCCAGCAGTTCCGGGACAGATAACACCGGGGAGCTGTTTTTT
CDR3aa: CASSSGTDNTGELFF

j_gene: TRBJ1-3
v_gene: TRBV11-2
abundance: NA
d_gene: TRBD1
CDR3nt: TGTGCCAGCAGCTTAGATGAGGGACAGAGAGGGTATTTT
CDR3aa: CASSLDEGQRGYF

j_gene: TRBJ1-2
v_gene: TRBV30
abundance: NA
d_gene: NA
CDR3nt: TGTGCCTGGGAGGGTGCTAACTATGGCTACACCTTC
CDR3aa: CAWEGANYGYTF

j_gene: TRBJ2-5
v_gene: TRBV4-1
abundance: few
d_gene: NA
CDR3nt: TGCGCCAGCAGGCAAGAGCAGGGCAGGTGGGGGACCCAGTACTTC
CDR3aa: CASRQEQGRWGTQYF

j_gene: TRBJ2-7
v_gene: TRBV5-6
abundance: NA
d_gene: TRBD1
CDR3nt: TGTGCCAGCGGACGACAGGGAGCCCACGAGCAGTACTTC
CDR3aa: CASGRQGAHEQYF

j_gene: TRBJ2-1
v_gene: TRBV4-1
abundance: NA
d_gene: TRBD2
CDR3nt: TGCGCCAGCAGCCAAGAGGGGTTGGGACTAGCGGGGACCTACAATGAGCAGTTCTTC
CDR3aa: CASSQEGLGLAGTYNEQFF

j_gene: TRBJ1-4
v_gene: TRBV4-1
abundance: NA
d_gene: NA
CDR3nt: TGCGCCAGCAGCCAAGAAGGGCGGGATAATGAAAAACTGTTTTTT
CDR3aa: CASSQEGRDNEKLFF

j_gene: TRBJ2-2
v_gene: TRBV6-5
abundance: NA
d_gene: NA
CDR3nt: TGTGCCAGCAGATCTTTAACCGGGGAGCTGTTTTTT
CDR3aa: CASRSLTGELFF

j_gene: TRBJ2-7
v_gene: TRBV4-3
abundance: NA
d_gene: TRBD2
CDR3nt: TGCGCCAGCAGCCAATTAATGGGACTAGCGAACGAGCAGTACTTC
CDR3aa: CASSQLMGLANEQYF

j_gene: TRBJ2-7
v_gene: TRBV7-9
abundance: NA
d_gene: TRBD2
CDR3nt: TGTGCCAGCAGCTTAACTAGCGGGAGCTCCTACGAGCAGTACTTC
CDR3aa: CASSLTSGSSYEQYF

j_gene: TRBJ2-3
v_gene: TRBV28
abundance: NA
d_gene: NA
CDR3nt: TGTGCCAGCAGCGCCAGCGGTACAGATACGCAGTATTTT
CDR3aa: CASSASGTDTQYF

j_gene: TRBJ2-7
v_gene: TRBV7-9
abundance: NA
d_gene: NA
CDR3nt: TGTGCCAGCAGCTCACAGGAGGCCAGCTCCTACGAGCAGTACTTC
CDR3aa: CASSSQEASSYEQYF

j_gene: TRBJ2-1
v_gene: TRBV28
abundance: NA
d_gene: NA
CDR3nt: TGTGCCAGCAGTCCATCGGGTGGGGGCGAGCAGTTCTTC
CDR3aa: CASSPSGGGEQFF

j_gene: TRBJ1-3
v_gene: TRBV28
abundance: once
d_gene: NA
CDR3nt: TGTGCCAGCAGTTTACCGACAGCTGGAAACACCATATATTTT
CDR3aa: CASSLPTAGNTIYF

j_gene: TRBJ2-1
v_gene: TRBV7-9
abundance: few
d_gene: NA
CDR3nt: TGTGCCAGCAGCCTCCCCAGGGGGGAGGGCAATGAGCAGTTCTTC
CDR3aa: CASSLPRGEGNEQFF

j_gene: TRBJ2-5
v_gene: TRBV28
abundance: NA
d_gene: NA
CDR3nt: TGTGCCAGCAGTTTTGGCAGCCGTGTAGAGACCCAGTACTTC
CDR3aa: CASSFGSRVETQYF

j_gene: TRBJ2-3
v_gene: TRBV10-3
abundance: NA
d_gene: NA
CDR3nt: TGTGCCATCAGTTGGGACTCCCACACAGATACGCAGTATTTT
CDR3aa: CAISWDSHTDTQYF

j_gene: TRBJ1-2
v_gene: TRBV6-5
abundance: NA
d_gene: NA
CDR3nt: TGTGCCAGCAGTTATCTGACAGGAGATCTTAACTATGGCTACACCTTC
CDR3aa: CASSYLTGDLNYGYTF

j_gene: TRBJ1-1
v_gene: TRBV27
abundance: NA
d_gene: TRBD1
CDR3nt: TGTGCCAGCAGTTTATACGGATGGGGACAGGGGGCGATGAACACTGAAGCTTTCTTT
CDR3aa: CASSLYGWGQGAMNTEAFF

j_gene: TRBJ2-2
v_gene: TRBV9
abundance: once
d_gene: TRBD2
CDR3nt: TGTGCCAGCAGCCGAACTAGCGGGAGAGGCACCGGGGAGCTGTTTTTT
CDR3aa: CASSRTSGRGTGELFF

j_gene: TRBJ2-1
v_gene: TRBV13
abundance: NA
d_gene: TRBD2
CDR3nt: TGTGCCAGCAGCTTCCCCGGGACTAGCCTATCTGGAGGGAATGAGCAGTTCTTC
CDR3aa: CASSFPGTSLSGGNEQFF

j_gene: TRBJ2-7
v_gene: TRBV27
abundance: NA
d_gene: NA
CDR3nt: TGTGCCAGCAGTCACCTGGTAGGGCAGGCGCACGAGCAGTACTTC
CDR3aa: CASSHLVGQAHEQYF

j_gene: TRBJ1-2
v_gene: TRBV2
abundance: NA
d_gene: TRBD1
CDR3nt: TGTGCTCCGGTGAAAGTTACAGGGGGCGGCTATGGCTACACCTTC
CDR3aa: CAPVKVTGGGYGYTF

j_gene: TRBJ2-3
v_gene: TRBV28
abundance: NA
d_gene: TRBD2
CDR3nt: TGTGCCAGCAGTTTTCTAGCGGGAGGAGGTACGCAGTATTTT
CDR3aa: CASSFLAGGGTQYF

j_gene: TRBJ2-2
v_gene: TRBV29-1
abundance: once
d_gene: NA
CDR3nt: TGCAGCGCCGACAGGGAGGGCACCGGGGAGCTGTTTTTT
CDR3aa: CSADREGTGELFF

j_gene: TRBJ2-7
v_gene: TRBV19
abundance: NA
d_gene: NA
CDR3nt: TGTGCCAGTAGTATATCGGCGGCACCCTACGAGCAGTACTTC
CDR3aa: CASSISAAPYEQYF

j_gene: TRBJ2-7
v_gene: TRBV4-1
abundance: NA
d_gene: NA
CDR3nt: TGCGCCAGCAGCCAAGAATACACAAACTACGAGCAGTACTTC
CDR3aa: CASSQEYTNYEQYF

j_gene: TRBJ2-1
v_gene: TRBV28
abundance: NA
d_gene: TRBD2
CDR3nt: TGTGCCAGCAGCCGACTAGCGGGAGGGGTCAATGAGCAGTTCTTC
CDR3aa: CASSRLAGGVNEQFF

j_gene: TRBJ2-7
v_gene: TRBV7-2
abundance: NA
d_gene: NA
CDR3nt: TGTGCCAGCAGCATGGCAGGACTGCCAGCCTACGAGCAGTACTTC
CDR3aa: CASSMAGLPAYEQYF

j_gene: TRBJ2-7
v_gene: TRBV5-4
abundance: NA
d_gene: NA
CDR3nt: TGTGCCAGCAGCCAAGATGCTGGTTACTCCTACGAGCAGTACTTC
CDR3aa: CASSQDAGYSYEQYF

j_gene: TRBJ2-7
v_gene: TRBV6-1
abundance: NA
d_gene: TRBD2
CDR3nt: TGTGCCAGCAGTGAAGGAGGACTAGCGGTCTACGAGCAGTACTTC
CDR3aa: CASSEGGLAVYEQYF

j_gene: TRBJ2-3
v_gene: TRBV4-3
abundance: NA
d_gene: NA
CDR3nt: TGCGCCAGCAGCCAAGATCTGGGTTTAGGCACAGATACGCAGTATTTT
CDR3aa: CASSQDLGLGTDTQYF

j_gene: TRBJ1-1
v_gene: TRBV7-9
abundance: once
d_gene: TRBD1
CDR3nt: TGTGCCAGCAGCTTAGGGACAGGGGTTGTGGAGGGCACTGAAGCTTTCTTT
CDR3aa: CASSLGTGVVEGTEAFF

j_gene: TRBJ2-3
v_gene: TRBV27
abundance: NA
d_gene: TRBD2
CDR3nt: TGTGCCAGCAGCCAAACCCTAGCGGGTGGGACAGATACGCAGTATTTT
CDR3aa: CASSQTLAGGTDTQYF

j_gene: TRBJ2-4
v_gene: TRBV19
abundance: NA
d_gene: NA
CDR3nt: TGTGCCAGTAGTACCACGCCGCCGGTCCAGCAGTACTTC
CDR3aa: CASSTTPPVQQYF

j_gene: TRBJ1-2
v_gene: TRBV10-3
abundance: NA
d_gene: NA
CDR3nt: TGTGCCATCAGTGAGTCGACAGGATTCTATGGCTACACCTTC
CDR3aa: CAISESTGFYGYTF

j_gene: TRBJ1-1
v_gene: TRBV6-5
abundance: NA
d_gene: NA
CDR3nt: TGTGCCAGCAGTTACTCCGGACGGAGCACTGAAGCTTTCTTT
CDR3aa: CASSYSGRSTEAFF

j_gene: TRBJ2-5
v_gene: TRBV28
abundance: NA
d_gene: NA
CDR3nt: TGTGCCAGCAGCTACCACGGGCAAGGGATGCAAGAGACCCAGTACTTC
CDR3aa: CASSYHGQGMQETQYF

j_gene: TRBJ2-7
v_gene: TRBV2
abundance: NA
d_gene: NA
CDR3nt: TGTGCCAGCAGTGGGAGCGGGCCCTCCTACGAGCAGTACTTC
CDR3aa: CASSGSGPSYEQYF

j_gene: TRBJ2-7
v_gene: TRBV4-1
abundance: NA
d_gene: TRBD1
CDR3nt: TGCGCCAGCAGCCAAGAGGACAGGGGTTATACCTACGAGCAGTACTTC
CDR3aa: CASSQEDRGYTYEQYF

j_gene: TRBJ2-5
v_gene: TRBV7-2
abundance: NA
d_gene: TRBD2
CDR3nt: TGTGCCAGCAGCTTAGCCGGGACTAGCGGGAGTCCAGAGACCCAGTACTTC
CDR3aa: CASSLAGTSGSPETQYF

j_gene: TRBJ1-1
v_gene: TRBV27
abundance: NA
d_gene: NA
CDR3nt: TGTGCCAGCAGCTCCGGGTACACTGAAGCTTTCTTT
CDR3aa: CASSSGYTEAFF

j_gene: TRBJ2-2
v_gene: TRBV11-2
abundance: medium-sized
d_gene: NA
CDR3nt: TGTGCCAGCAGCTTAGCAAACCCAGGGACATGGTGGACCGGGGAGCTGTTTTTT
CDR3aa: CASSLANPGTWWTGELFF

j_gene: TRBJ2-7
v_gene: TRBV7-9
abundance: NA
d_gene: NA
CDR3nt: TGTGCCAGCAGCTTCACTAGCTTCTACGAGCAGTACTTC
CDR3aa: CASSFTSFYEQYF

j_gene: TRBJ2-7
v_gene: TRBV14
abundance: NA
d_gene: NA
CDR3nt: TGTGCCAGCAGCTACTCCTACGAGCAGTACTTC
CDR3aa: CASSYSYEQYF

j_gene: TRBJ2-3
v_gene: TRBV27
abundance: NA
d_gene: TRBD2
CDR3nt: TGTGCCAGCAGTTTTGCAGCGGGGTCAGATACGCAGTATTTT
CDR3aa: CASSFAAGSDTQYF

j_gene: TRBJ2-7
v_gene: TRBV28
abundance: NA
d_gene: TRBD2
CDR3nt: TGTGCCAGCAGTACACCACTAGCGGACCGATCACACTCCTACGAGCAGTACTTC
CDR3aa: CASSTPLADRSHSYEQYF